The subject of this entry is one T cell receptor beta chain. The assay was immunoSEQ multiplex PCR, and TCRdb's table has in-frame clones only and misses some. The data hold about 110,000 clones, with roughly 92% observed a single time. The data derive from a study of T cell changes during pregnancy in multiple sclerosis. V trimming: 6 bases; J trimming: 7 bases; junction bases outside the gene matches: 11. Per germline, CDR1 MNHEY and CDR2 SVGAGI. The CDR3 sequence is 15 residues long. The TCR originated in a female donor with multiple sclerosis, enrolled in a pregnancy study. The chain joins TRBV6-5 to TRBJ1-5; 8 positions match TRBD1. Sequenced material: peripheral blood, taken after pregnancy. This CDR3 is CASRDRDPRLQPQHF. As DNA, the CDR3 is TGTGCCAGCAGGGACAGGGACCCTCGGTTGCAGCCCCAGCATTTT.